The next 17 T cell receptor beta chains were all read from a single sample in a study of T cells in Graves' hyperthyroidism and ophthalmopathy. The TCR beta CDR3 regions underwent amplification using RNA transcripts as the source. The HTBI primer set drove a first-round RT-PCR of the TCR CDR3. TCRdb redid the calling of the multiplex PCR reads with MiXCR, one entry per CDR3 protein. The sample holds approximately 600,000 distinct CDR3 sequences, roughly 14% seen once. Sequences were obtained from blood. These receptors were obtained from a woman in her twenties or thirties with Graves' hyperthyroidism that later progressed to Graves' ophthalmopathy.

This clonotype was picked up many times. The V gene is TRBV7-9, the J gene TRBJ2-7; 7 bases map to TRBD2. CDR1 and CDR2 (germline): SEHNR, FQNEAQ (reference sequence). This CDR3 comprises 13 residues. With V trimmed by 6 bases and J by 4 bases, 6 bases remained unmatched. CDR3 in amino acids: CASRPLAEYEQYF. The CDR3 coding sequence is TGTGCCAGCAGACCTCTAGCGGAGTACGAGCAGTACTTC.

This clonotype was seen many times. This chain joins TRBV30 and TRBJ1-1; no definite D call. Germline CDR1 is GTSNPN and CDR2 is SVGIG (reference sequence). Deletions cut 5 bases from V and 1 base from J, with 8 bases between. The CDR3 is made up of 12 amino acids. The CDR3 region is CAWGPGNTEAFF. CDR3 in DNA: TGTGCCTGGGGACCAGGGAACACTGAAGCTTTCTTT.

This clonotype was recorded at least ten times. The V call is TRBV28, the J call TRBJ1-1, with D uncertain. V was shortened by 1 base and J by 3 bases, with 3 bases between the two germline ends. CDR1 and CDR2 (germline): MDHEN, SYDVKM. The CDR3 extends over 12 amino acids. The CDR3 region is CASSLYYTEAFF. The DNA of the CDR3 is TGTGCCAGCAGTTTATATTACACTGAAGCTTTCTTT. Full variable domain (outside the CDR3, taken from reference TRBV28 and TRBJ1-1): DVKVTQSSRYLVKRTGEKVFLECVQDMDHENMFWYRQDPGLGLRLIYFSYDVKMKEKGDIPEGYSVSREKKERFSLILESASTNQTSMYLCASSLYYTEAFFGQGTRLTVV.

This clonotype occurred many times. This chain links TRBV7-2 with TRBJ2-3; D remains ambiguous. The CDR3 sequence is 13 residues long. V shed 5 bases and J shed 1 base, with 7 bases lying between them. The germline V gene encodes CDR1 SGHTA and CDR2 FQGNSA. The CDR3 nucleotides are TGTGCCAGCAGCCTTCGTCGCACAGATACGCAGTATTTT. Protein product: CASSLRRTDTQYF.

This clonotype was counted ten times or more. V and J are TRBV12-3 or TRBV12-4 and TRBJ2-3, with D hard to call. V lost 5 bases, J lost 0 bases, and 9 bases lay in between. CDR3 size: 14 residues. Here the CDR3 DNA reads TGTGCCAGCAGTCCCGTAAGCAGCACAGATACGCAGTATTTT. This translates into CASSPVSSTDTQYF.

Concerning this clonotype: A read error may explain this, as a much larger clone is one base away. This rearrangement joins TRBV20-1 to TRBJ1-5; perhaps TRBD1 as D (5 bases). This CDR3 is built from 17 residues. From germline, CDR1 is DFQATT and CDR2 SNEGSKA (reference sequence). With 5 bases removed from V and 0 bases from J, the gap between germline ends came to 20 bases. CDR3 bases: TGCAGTGCTCAGCCGGGACGGGGATTCTATAGCAATCAGCCCCAGCATTTT. Its translation is CSAQPGRGFYSNQPQHF.

CDR3 nucleotide sequence: TGTGCCAGCTCACCACCGACGTACAGGGGAGACTACGAGCAGTACTTC. Residues: CASSPPTYRGDYEQYF. The gene calls are TRBV18 and TRBJ2-7, with 7 bases identical to TRBD1. Germline values: CDR1 KGHSH, CDR2 LQKENI. The trim removed 0 bases at V and 3 bases at J, leaving 8 bases unmatched. The CDR3 has 16 amino acids.

This clonotype was counted ten times or more. This sequence joins TRBV3-1 and TRBJ2-2; no firm D call. Germline V CDR1 and CDR2: LGHDT, YNNKEL (reference sequence). V lost 4 bases, J lost 6 bases, and 15 bases lay in between. CDR3 length equals 15 residues. CDR3 region: CASSREEVTAGELFF. The CDR3 bases are TGTGCCAGCAGCCGAGAAGAGGTGACGGCCGGGGAGCTGTTTTTT.

The sample holds many counts of this clonotype. The chain employs TRBV30 and TRBJ2-7; 10 bases are shared with TRBD2. The CDR3 has 14 residues. Trimming removed 5 bases from V and 0 bases from J; junction bases left unmatched: 4. Germline V gives CDR1 GTSNPN, CDR2 SVGIG (reference sequence). This CDR3 reads CAWASGGSSYEQYF. The CDR3 region has the DNA TGTGCCTGGGCTAGCGGGGGCAGCTCCTACGAGCAGTACTTC.

This clonotype was recorded many times. The rearrangement joins TRBV30 to TRBJ2-3, with D tentatively TRBD2 (6 bases). The CDR3 length is 13 residues. With 3 bases removed from V and 1 base from J, the gap between germline ends came to 8 bases. Germline CDR1 GTSNPN, CDR2 SVGIG (reference sequence). The CDR3 coding sequence is TGTGCCTGGAGCGGGAGTGGCACAGATACGCAGTATTTT. It is translated as CAWSGSGTDTQYF. Looking up the rest from reference TRBV30 and TRBJ2-3 gives the full variable domain: SQTIHQWPATLVQPVGSPLSLECTVEGTSNPNLYWYRQAAGRGLQLLFYSVGIGQISSEVPQNLSASRPQDRQFILSSKKLLLSDSGFYLCAWSGSGTDTQYFGPGTRLTVL.

This clonotype showed up many times. The genes are TRBV5-6 and TRBJ1-1; 10 bases align to TRBD1. The CDR3 totals 14 residues. Germline CDR1 is SGHDT and CDR2 is YYEEEE. The V gene end was trimmed by 3 bases and the J gene end by 3 bases; junction bases not matched to a gene: 2. In nucleotides, the CDR3 is TGTGCCAGCAGCTACGGACAGGGGGACACTGAAGCTTTCTTT. Its protein product is CASSYGQGDTEAFF.

The chain links TRBV4-2 to TRBJ1-5, with D perhaps TRBD1 (6 bases). The CDR3 has 15 amino acids. V was shortened by 2 bases and J by 11 bases, with 19 bases between the two germline ends. The germline CDR1 and CDR2 sequences are LGHNA and YNFKEQ. The CDR3 reads CASSQSGTPPEAQHF. The CDR3 DNA is TGTGCCAGCAGCCAATCCGGGACACCCCCTGAGGCCCAGCATTTT.

This clonotype was found many times. The gene calls are TRBV11-1 and TRBJ2-5; TRBD1 is a possible D gene (6 bases). Germline CDR1 and CDR2: SGHAT and FQDESV (reference sequence). V was shortened by 5 bases and J by 0 bases, with 13 bases between the two germline ends. The CDR3 runs 15 residues. The CDR3 is CASSDFRDNQETQYF. DNA of the CDR3: TGTGCCAGCAGCGACTTCCGGGACAACCAAGAGACCCAGTACTTC.

This chain joins TRBV5-1 and TRBJ2-3; 8 nucleotides align to TRBD2. The CDR3 is made up of 16 amino acids. Germline values: CDR1 SGHRS, CDR2 YFSETQ. Losses at the gene ends were 1 base for V and 0 bases for J; bases not matched to a gene: 4. CDR3 region: CASSLNGRASTDTQYF. CDR3 DNA sequence: TGCGCCAGCAGCTTGAACGGGAGGGCTAGCACAGATACGCAGTATTTT. Filled out from reference TRBV5-1 and TRBJ2-3, the complete variable domain reads KAGVTQTPRYLIKTRGQQVTLSCSPISGHRSVSWYQQTPGQGLQFLFEYFSETQRNKGNFPGRFSGRQFSNSRSEMNVSTLELGDSALYLCASSLNGRASTDTQYFGPGTRLTVL.

The CDR3: CASSLDASGRWDEQFF. The CDR3 bases are TGTGCCAGCAGCTTAGACGCTAGCGGGAGATGGGATGAGCAGTTCTTC. V is TRBV7-8 and J is TRBJ2-1; 10 nucleotides agree with TRBD2. Germline values: CDR1 SGHVS, CDR2 FQNEAQ. Losses at the gene ends were 1 base for V and 8 bases for J; bases not matched to a gene: 8. This CDR3 region has 16 residues.

This clonotype came up many times. The gene calls are TRBV27 and TRBJ1-1; weak D call: TRBD1 (5 bases). This CDR3 contains 13 residues. Trimming stripped 6 bases from V and 3 bases from J, with 11 bases between. Germline V gene data show CDR1 as MNHEY and CDR2 as SMNVEV (reference sequence). The CDR3 loop is CASRQAGDTEAFF. Here the CDR3 DNA reads TGTGCCAGCAGACAGGCCGGTGACACTGAAGCTTTCTTT.

This clonotype was counted between two and nine times. With a much larger clone just one base away, this may be a read error. CDR3 sequence (DNA): TGTGCCAGCGGTCGGGTCGAGAACTATGGCTACACCTTC. This codes for CASGRVENYGYTF. The chain employs TRBV12-3 or TRBV12-4 and TRBJ1-2; no reliable D call. V was cut by 8 bases and J by 2 bases, with 12 bases left in between. The CDR3 has 13 amino acids.